This paragraph covers one TCR beta chain sequence. Its antigen is unidentified. The germline V and J ends were trimmed by 0 bases and 1 base, with 9 bases remaining between them. Germline V gives CDR1 LGHNA, CDR2 YNFKEQ. The length of the CDR3 is 15 residues. TCRdb's copy holds only in-frame clones and misses some; the assay was immunoSEQ multiplex PCR. The sample has more than 80,000 clones, roughly 90% seen once. This record comes from a study of OX40 agonist ivuxolimab in advanced cancers. Overall study results and limits: Some nonresponders additionally presented with little normalized T-cell clonal expansion. The study found that CD8+ T cells averaged more expanded clones than CD4+. By week 6 at 0.1 to 3.0 mg/kg, blood CD4+ and CD8+ T cells had expanded clonally.

The sample was CD4+ or CD8+ T cells sorted from blood, taken in a trial of the OX40 agonist ivuxolimab. This sequence originates from an adult with an advanced solid tumor such as melanoma, head and neck, liver or kidney cancer. This chain joins TRBV4-2 and TRBJ2-5; weak D call: TRBD1 (6 bases). The CDR3 loop reads CASSQETGIQETQYF. In DNA, the CDR3 is TGTGCCAGCAGCCAAGAAACAGGGATCCAAGAGACCCAGTACTTC.